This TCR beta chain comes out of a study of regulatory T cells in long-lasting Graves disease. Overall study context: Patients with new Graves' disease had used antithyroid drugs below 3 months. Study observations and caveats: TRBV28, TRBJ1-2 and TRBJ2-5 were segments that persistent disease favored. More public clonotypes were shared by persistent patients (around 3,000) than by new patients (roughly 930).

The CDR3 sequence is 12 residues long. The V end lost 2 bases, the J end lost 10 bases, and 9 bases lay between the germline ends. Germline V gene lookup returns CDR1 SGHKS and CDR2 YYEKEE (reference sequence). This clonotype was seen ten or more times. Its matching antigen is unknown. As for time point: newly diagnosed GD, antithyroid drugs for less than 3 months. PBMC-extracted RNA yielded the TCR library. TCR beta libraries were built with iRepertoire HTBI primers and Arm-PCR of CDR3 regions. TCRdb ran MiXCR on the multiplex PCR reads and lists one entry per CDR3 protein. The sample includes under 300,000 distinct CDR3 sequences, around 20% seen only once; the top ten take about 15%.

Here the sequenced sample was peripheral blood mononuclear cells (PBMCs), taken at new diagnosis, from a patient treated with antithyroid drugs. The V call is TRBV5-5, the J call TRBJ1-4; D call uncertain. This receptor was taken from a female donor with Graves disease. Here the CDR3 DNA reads TGTGCCAGCAGCTTCACAGATGGAAAACTGTTTTTT. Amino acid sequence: CASSFTDGKLFF.